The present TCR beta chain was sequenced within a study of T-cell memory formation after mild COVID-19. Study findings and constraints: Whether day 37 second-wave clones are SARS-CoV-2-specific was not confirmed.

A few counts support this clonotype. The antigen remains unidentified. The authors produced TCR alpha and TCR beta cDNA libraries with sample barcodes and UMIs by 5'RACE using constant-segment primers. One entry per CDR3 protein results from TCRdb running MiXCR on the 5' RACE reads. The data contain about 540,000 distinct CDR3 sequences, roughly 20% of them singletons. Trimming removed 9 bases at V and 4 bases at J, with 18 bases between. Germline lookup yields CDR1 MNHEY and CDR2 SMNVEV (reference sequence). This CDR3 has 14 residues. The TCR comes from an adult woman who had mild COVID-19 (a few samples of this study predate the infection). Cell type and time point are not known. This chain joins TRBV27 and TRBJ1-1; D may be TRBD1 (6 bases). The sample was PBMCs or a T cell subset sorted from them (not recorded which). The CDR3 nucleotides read TGTGCCAGAAACAGGGTCGAACGGTTCACTGAAGCTTTCTTT. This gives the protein CARNRVERFTEAFF.